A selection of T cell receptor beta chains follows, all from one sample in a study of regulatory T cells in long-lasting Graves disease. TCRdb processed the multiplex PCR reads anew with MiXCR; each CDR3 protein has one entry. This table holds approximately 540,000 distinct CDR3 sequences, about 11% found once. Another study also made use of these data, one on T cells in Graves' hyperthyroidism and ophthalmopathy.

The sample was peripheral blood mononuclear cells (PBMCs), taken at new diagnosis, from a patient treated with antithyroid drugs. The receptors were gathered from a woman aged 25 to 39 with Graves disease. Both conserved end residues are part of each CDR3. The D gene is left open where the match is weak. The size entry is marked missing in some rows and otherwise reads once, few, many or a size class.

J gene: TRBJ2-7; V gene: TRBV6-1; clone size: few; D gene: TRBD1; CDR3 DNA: TGTGCCAGCGAACGGGACAGCTCCTACGAGCAGTACTTC; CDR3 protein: CASERDSSYEQYF
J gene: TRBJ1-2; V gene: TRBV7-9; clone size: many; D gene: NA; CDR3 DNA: TGTGCCAGCAGCTTCGACAGTTCCGTTACCTATGGCTACACCTTC; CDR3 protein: CASSFDSSVTYGYTF
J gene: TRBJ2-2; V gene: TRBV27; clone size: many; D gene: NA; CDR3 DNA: TGTGCCAGCATTGGGCAGGGACGCACCGGGGAGCTGTTTTTT; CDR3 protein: CASIGQGRTGELFF
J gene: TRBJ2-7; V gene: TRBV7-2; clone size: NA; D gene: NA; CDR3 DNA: TGTGCCAGCAGCTTAGTACAGGGCCCCTACGAGCAGTACTTC; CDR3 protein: CASSLVQGPYEQYF
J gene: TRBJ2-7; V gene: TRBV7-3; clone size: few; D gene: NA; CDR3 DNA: TGTGCCAGCAGTCCCGGAGGGCCGACCTACGAGCAGTACTTC; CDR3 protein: CASSPGGPTYEQYF
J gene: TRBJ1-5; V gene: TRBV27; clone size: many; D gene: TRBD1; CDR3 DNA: TGTGCCAGCAGTTCGCACAGGGGTTATCAGCCCCAGCATTTT; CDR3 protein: CASSSHRGYQPQHF
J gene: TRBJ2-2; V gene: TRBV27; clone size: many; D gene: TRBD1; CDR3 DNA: TGTGCCAGCAGTTACGGGACAGTGAACACCGGGGAGCTGTTTTTT; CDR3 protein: CASSYGTVNTGELFF
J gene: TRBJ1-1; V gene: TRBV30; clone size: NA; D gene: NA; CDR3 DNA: TGTGCCTGGAGGGGGGCTGGAAGGAACACTGAAGCTTTCTTT; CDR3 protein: CAWRGAGRNTEAFF
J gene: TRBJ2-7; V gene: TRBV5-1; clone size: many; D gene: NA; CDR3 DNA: TGCGCCAGCAGCTTGACCCTCTCTTACGAGCAGTACTTC; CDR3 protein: CASSLTLSYEQYF
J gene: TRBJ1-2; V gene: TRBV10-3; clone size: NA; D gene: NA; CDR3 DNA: TGTGCCATCAGTGAGGGGGTGGAAGGCTACACCTTC; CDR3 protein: CAISEGVEGYTF
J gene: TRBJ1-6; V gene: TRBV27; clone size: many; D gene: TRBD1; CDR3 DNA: TGTGCCAGCAGTTCTTCCCAGGGGGACAGGATCGATTCACCCCTCCACTTT; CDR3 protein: CASSSSQGDRIDSPLHF
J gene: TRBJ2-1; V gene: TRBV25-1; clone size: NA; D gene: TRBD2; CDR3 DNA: TGTGCCAGCCTCCGGACTAGCGGCTTACACGAGCAGTTCTTC; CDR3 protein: CASLRTSGLHEQFF
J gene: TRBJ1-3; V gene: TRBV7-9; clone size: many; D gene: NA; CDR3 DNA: TGTGCCAGCAGCTTAGGAATGGGCACCACCATATATTTT; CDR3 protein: CASSLGMGTTIYF
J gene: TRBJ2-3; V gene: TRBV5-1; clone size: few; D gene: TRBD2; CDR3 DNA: TGCGCCAGCACTCATCCCGGGACTAGCGGCACAGATACGCAGTATTTT; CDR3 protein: CASTHPGTSGTDTQYF
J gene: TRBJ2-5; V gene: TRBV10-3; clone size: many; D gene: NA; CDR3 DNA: TGTGCCATCAGAACAGGGTCGGAAGAGACCCAGTACTTC; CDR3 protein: CAIRTGSEETQYF
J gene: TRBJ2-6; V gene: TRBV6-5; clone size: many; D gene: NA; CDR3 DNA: TGTGCCAGCAGTTACGATGGTTCTGGGGCCAACGTCCTGACTTTC; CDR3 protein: CASSYDGSGANVLTF
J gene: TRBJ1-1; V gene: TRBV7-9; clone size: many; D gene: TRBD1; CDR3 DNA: TGTGCCAGCAGCTCCCGACAGGGCCTCCTGAACACTGAAGCTTTCTTT; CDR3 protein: CASSSRQGLLNTEAFF
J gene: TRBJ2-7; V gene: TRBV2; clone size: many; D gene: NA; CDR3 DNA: TGTGCCAGCAGTGAGGGCTGGCGCCACCCGAGCGAGCAGTACTTC; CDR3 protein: CASSEGWRHPSEQYF
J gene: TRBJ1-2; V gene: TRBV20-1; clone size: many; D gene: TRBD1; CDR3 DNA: TGCAGTGCTAGAGTGCAGGGGGGGGATGGCTACACCTTC; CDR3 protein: CSARVQGGDGYTF
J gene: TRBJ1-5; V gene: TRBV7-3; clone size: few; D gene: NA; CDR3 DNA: TGTGCCAGCAGCTTAATCGGGGGCCCGAATCAGCCCCAGCATTTT; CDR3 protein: CASSLIGGPNQPQHF
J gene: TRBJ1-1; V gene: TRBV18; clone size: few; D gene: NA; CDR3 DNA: TGTGCCAGCTTACCACCGGGGAACACTGAAGCTTTCTTT; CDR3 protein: CASLPPGNTEAFF
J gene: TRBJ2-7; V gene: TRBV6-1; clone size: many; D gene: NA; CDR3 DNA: TGTGCCAGCAGGTTACGGTACTGCTACTCCTACGAGCAGTACTTC; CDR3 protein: CASRLRYCYSYEQYF
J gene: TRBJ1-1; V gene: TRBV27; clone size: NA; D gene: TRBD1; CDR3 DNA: TGTGCCAGCAGTCTCAGACAGGGGCCGAAAGGAGAAGCTTTCTTT; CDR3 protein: CASSLRQGPKGEAFF
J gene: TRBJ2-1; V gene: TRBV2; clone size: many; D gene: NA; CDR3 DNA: TGTGCCAGCATGAAGCTCAGCTCCTACAATGAGCAGTTCTTC; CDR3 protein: CASMKLSSYNEQFF
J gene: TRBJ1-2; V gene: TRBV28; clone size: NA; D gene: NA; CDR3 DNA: TGTGCCACTAACGCTAACTATGGCTACACCTTC; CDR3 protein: CATNANYGYTF
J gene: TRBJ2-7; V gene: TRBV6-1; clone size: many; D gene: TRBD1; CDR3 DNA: TGTGCCAGCAGTGCGGGACAGGCCAGGCCATGGGAGCAGTACTTC; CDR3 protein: CASSAGQARPWEQYF
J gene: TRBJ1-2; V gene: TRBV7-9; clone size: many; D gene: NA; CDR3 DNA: TGTGCCAGCAGCTTTAGCTTTGGCAGGGACTATGGCTACACCTTC; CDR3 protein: CASSFSFGRDYGYTF
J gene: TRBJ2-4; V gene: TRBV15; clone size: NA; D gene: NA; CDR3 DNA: TGTACCACCAGCAGAGATAGAGACAAAAACATTCAGTACTTC; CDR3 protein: CTTSRDRDKNIQYF
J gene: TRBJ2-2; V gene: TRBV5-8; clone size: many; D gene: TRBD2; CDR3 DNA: TGTGCCAGCAGCCGGACTAGCGGTACCGGGGAGCTGTTTTTT; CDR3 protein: CASSRTSGTGELFF
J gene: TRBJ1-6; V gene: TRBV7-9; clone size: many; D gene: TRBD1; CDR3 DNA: TGTGCCAGCAGCTCTTGGACAGGCGATAATTCACCCCTCCACTTT; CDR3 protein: CASSSWTGDNSPLHF
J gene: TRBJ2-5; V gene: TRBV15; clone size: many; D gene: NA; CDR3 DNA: TGTGCCACCAGCAGAGGGAAGGGGACTGCCCAAGAGACCCAGTACTTC; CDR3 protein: CATSRGKGTAQETQYF
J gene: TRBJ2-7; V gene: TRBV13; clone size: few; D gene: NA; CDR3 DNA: TGTGCCAGCAGCTTAGTTGTCTCGGCGGGACCCCCCTACGAGCAGTACTTC; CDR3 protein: CASSLVVSAGPPYEQYF
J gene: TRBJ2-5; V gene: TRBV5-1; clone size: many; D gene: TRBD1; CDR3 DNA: TGTGCCAGCAGCTGGGGGACAGGTGGGACCCAGTACTTC; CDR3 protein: CASSWGTGGTQYF
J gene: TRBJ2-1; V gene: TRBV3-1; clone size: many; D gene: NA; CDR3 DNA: TGTGCCAGCAGCTCCCCCGGCGGTGCCTACAATGAGCAGTTCTTC; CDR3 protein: CASSSPGGAYNEQFF
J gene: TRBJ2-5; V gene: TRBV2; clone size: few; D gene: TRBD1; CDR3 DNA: TGTGCCAGCAGACCCGGGACAGGGGGCGGGGAGACCCAGTACTTC; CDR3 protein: CASRPGTGGGETQYF
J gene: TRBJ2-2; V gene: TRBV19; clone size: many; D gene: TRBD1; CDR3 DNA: TGTGCCAGTAGTCTACCGGGACAGGGACCGACCGGGGAGCTGTTTTTT; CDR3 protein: CASSLPGQGPTGELFF
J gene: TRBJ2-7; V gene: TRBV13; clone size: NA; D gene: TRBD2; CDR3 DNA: TGTGCCAGCACCCAGTGGACTAGCGACTCCTACGAGCAGTACTTC; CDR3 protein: CASTQWTSDSYEQYF
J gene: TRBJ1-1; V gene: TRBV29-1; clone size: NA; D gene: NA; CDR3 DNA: TGCAGCGTTTCTGAACAGCAGATCACTGAAGCTTTCTTT; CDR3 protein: CSVSEQQITEAFF
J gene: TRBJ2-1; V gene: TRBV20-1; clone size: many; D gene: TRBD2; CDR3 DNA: TGCAGTGCGCCCGCCGCGGGGAGCGGGATGGGTGAGCAGTTCTTC; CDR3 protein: CSAPAAGSGMGEQFF
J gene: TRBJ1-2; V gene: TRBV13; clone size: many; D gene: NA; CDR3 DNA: TGTGCCAGCAGCAGACAGGTCGATCTCTCTGGCTACACCTTC; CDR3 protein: CASSRQVDLSGYTF
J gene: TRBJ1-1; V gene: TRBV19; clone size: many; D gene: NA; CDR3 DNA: TGTGCCAGTAGTACCGACAGGCTCCCGAACACTGAAGCTTTCTTT; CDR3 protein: CASSTDRLPNTEAFF
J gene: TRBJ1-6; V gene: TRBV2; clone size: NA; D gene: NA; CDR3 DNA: TGTGCCAGCAGTGAGAACACCGCATTTAGTTCACCCCTCCACTTT; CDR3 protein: CASSENTAFSSPLHF
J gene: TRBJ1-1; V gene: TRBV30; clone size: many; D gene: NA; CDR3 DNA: TGTGCCTGGAGTGTAGCCGGAGAGAACACTGAAGCTTTCTTT; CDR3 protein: CAWSVAGENTEAFF
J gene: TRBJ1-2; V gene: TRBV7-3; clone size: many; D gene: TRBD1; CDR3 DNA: TGTGCCAGCAGCGGAGACAGGGGGGTTGGCTACACCTTC; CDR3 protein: CASSGDRGVGYTF
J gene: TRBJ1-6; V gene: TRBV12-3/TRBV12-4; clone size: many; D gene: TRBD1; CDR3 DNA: TGTGCCTCCTCGAGGGGGGCAGGGGGCCGGAATTCACCCCTCCACTTT; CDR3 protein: CASSRGAGGRNSPLHF
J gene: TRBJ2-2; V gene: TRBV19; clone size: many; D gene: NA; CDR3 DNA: TGTGCCAGTAGTCTGACGTCAGGGGTCGGGGAGCTGTTTTTT; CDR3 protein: CASSLTSGVGELFF
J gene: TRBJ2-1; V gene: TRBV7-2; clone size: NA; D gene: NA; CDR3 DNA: TGTGCCCCACCGCTACTCCGATTGGTATGCGATGAGCAGTTCTTC; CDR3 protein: CAPPLLRLVCDEQFF
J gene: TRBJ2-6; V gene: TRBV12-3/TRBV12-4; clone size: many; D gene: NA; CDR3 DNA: TGTGCCAGCAGTTCCATAGGCAGAGGGGCCAACGTCCTGACTTTC; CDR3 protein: CASSSIGRGANVLTF
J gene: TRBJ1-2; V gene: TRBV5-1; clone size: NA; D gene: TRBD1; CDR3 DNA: TGCGCCAGCAGCTTGGCCCCGGGACAGAACTATGGCTACACCTTC; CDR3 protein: CASSLAPGQNYGYTF
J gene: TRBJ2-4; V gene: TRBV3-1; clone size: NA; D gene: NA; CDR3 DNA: TGTGCCAGCAGCCAAACCTACAATGAGCGGTTCTTC; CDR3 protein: CASSQTYNERFF
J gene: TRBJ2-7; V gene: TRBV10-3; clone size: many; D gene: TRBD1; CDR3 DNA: TGTGCCATCAGTGAGTCGACAGGGACCACCTACGAGCAGTACTTC; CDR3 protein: CAISESTGTTYEQYF
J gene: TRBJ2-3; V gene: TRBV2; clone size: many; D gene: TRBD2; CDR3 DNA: TGTGCCAGCAGTGGTTTTAGCGGGAGAGGGGATACGCAGTATTTT; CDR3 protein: CASSGFSGRGDTQYF
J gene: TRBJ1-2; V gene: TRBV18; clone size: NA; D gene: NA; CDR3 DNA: TGTGCCAGCTCACCACCGGAGCGTTTGGTCTATGGCTACACCTTC; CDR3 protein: CASSPPERLVYGYTF
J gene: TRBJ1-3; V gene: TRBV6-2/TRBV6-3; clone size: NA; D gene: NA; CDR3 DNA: TGTGCCAGCAGTTACCCCGGGACGGGTCGAAACACCATATATTTT; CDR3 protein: CASSYPGTGRNTIYF